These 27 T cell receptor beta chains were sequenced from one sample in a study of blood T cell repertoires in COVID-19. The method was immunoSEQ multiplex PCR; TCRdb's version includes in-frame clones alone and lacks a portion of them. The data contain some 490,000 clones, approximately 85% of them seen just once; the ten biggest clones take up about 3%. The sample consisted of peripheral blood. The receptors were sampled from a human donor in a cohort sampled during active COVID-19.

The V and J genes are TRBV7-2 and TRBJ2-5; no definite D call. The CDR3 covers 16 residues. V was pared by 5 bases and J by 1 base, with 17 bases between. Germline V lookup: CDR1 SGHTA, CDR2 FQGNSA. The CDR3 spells CASSPPAAGTQETQYF. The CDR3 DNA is TGTGCCAGCAGCCCCCCGGCGGCCGGCACCCAAGAGACCCAGTACTTC.

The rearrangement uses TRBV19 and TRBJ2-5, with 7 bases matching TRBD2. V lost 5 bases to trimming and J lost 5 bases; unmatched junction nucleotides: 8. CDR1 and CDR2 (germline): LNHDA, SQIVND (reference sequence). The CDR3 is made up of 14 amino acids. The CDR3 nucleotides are TGTGCCAGTAGTTGGGGTGCGGGAGAGGAGACCCAGTACTTC. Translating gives CASSWGAGEETQYF. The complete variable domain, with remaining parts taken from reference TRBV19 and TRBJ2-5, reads DGGITQSPKYLFRKEGQNVTLSCEQNLNHDAMYWYRQDPGQGLRLIYYSQIVNDFQKGDIAEGYSVSREKKESFPLTVTSAQKNPTAFYLCASSWGAGEETQYFGPGTRLLVL.

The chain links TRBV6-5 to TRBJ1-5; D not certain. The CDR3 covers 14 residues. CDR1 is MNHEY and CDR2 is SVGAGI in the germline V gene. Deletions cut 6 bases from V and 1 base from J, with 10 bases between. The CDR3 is CASRKRHSNQPQHF. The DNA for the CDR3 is TGTGCCAGCAGAAAACGACACAGCAATCAGCCCCAGCATTTT.

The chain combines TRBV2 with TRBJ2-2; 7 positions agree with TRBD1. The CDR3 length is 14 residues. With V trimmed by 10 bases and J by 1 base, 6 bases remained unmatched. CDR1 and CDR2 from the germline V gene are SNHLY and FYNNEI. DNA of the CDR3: TGTGCCACCCGGGACAGAGAGAACACCGGGGAGCTGTTTTTT. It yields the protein CATRDRENTGELFF. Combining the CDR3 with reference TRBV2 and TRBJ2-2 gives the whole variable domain EPEVTQTPSHQVTQMGQEVILRCVPISNHLYFYWYRQILGQKVEFLVSFYNNEISEKSEIFDDQFSVERPDGSNFTLKIRSTKLEDSAMYFCATRDRENTGELFFGEGSRLTVL.

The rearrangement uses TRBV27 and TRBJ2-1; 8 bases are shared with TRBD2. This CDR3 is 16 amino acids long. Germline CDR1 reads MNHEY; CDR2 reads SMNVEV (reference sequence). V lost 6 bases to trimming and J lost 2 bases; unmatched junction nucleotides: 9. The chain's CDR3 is CASSSRSGRAYNEQFF. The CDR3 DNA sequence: TGTGCCAGCAGCTCCAGGTCCGGGAGGGCCTACAATGAGCAGTTCTTC.

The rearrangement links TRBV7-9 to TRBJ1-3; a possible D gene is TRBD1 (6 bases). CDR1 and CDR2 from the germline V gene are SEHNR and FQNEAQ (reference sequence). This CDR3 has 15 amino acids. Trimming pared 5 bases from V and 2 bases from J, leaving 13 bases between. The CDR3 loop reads CASSLYRDPGNTIYF. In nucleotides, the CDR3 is TGTGCCAGCAGCCTATACAGGGACCCTGGAAACACCATATATTTT.

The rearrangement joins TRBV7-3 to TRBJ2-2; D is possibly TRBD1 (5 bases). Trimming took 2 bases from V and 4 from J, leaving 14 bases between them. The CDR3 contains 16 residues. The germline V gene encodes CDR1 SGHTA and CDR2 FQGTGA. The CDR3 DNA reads TGTGCCAGCAGCTTAGGGTACCCAAGGGGCACCGGGGAGCTGTTTTTT. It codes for CASSLGYPRGTGELFF.

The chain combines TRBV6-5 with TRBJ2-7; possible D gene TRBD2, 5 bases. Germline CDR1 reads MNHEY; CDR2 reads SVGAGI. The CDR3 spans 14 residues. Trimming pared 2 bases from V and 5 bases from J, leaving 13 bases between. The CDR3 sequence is CASSYGLAFNEQYF. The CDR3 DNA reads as TGTGCCAGCAGTTACGGGCTAGCTTTTAACGAGCAGTACTTC.

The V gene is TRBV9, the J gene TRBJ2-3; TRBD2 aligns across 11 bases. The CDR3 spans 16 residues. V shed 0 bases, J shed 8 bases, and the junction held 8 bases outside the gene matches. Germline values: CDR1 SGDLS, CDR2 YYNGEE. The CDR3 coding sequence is TGTGCCAGCAGCGTAGGAACTAGCGGGAGAGTTGGTACGCAGTATTTT. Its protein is CASSVGTSGRVGTQYF.

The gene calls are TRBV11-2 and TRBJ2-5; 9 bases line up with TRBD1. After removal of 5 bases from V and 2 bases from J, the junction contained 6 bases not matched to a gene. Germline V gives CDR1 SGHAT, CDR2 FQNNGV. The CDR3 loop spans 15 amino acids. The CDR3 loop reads CASSRRTGEQETQYF. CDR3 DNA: TGTGCCAGCAGCCGGAGGACAGGGGAACAAGAGACCCAGTACTTC. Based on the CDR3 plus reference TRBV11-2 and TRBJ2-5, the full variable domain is EAGVAQSPRYKIIEKRQSVAFWCNPISGHATLYWYQQILGQGPKLLIQFQNNGVVDDSQLPKDRFSAERLKGVDSTLKIQPAKLEDSAVYLCASSRRTGEQETQYFGPGTRLLVL.

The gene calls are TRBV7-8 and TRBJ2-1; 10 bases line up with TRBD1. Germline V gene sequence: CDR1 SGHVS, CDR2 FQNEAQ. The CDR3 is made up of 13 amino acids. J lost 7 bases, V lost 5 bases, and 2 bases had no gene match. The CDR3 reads CASSRQGANEQFF. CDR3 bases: TGTGCCAGCAGCCGACAGGGGGCGAATGAGCAGTTCTTC.

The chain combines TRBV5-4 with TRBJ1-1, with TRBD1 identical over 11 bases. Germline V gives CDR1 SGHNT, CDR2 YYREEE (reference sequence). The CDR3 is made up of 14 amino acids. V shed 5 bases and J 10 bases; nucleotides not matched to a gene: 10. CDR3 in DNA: TGTGCCAGCAGATCGGGACAGGGGGAAGGTAGAGCTTTCTTT. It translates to CASRSGQGEGRAFF.

CDR3 sequence: CASSRRVWSKNTEAFF. Written as DNA, the CDR3 is TGTGCCAGCAGCCGCAGGGTATGGAGTAAGAACACTGAAGCTTTCTTT. The chain has TRBV5-8 and TRBJ1-1, with TRBD1 as a possible D gene (5 bases). In germline, CDR1 is SGHTS, CDR2 YDEGEE. V dropped 4 bases and J dropped 1 base, with 17 bases sitting between them. This CDR3 has 16 amino acids.

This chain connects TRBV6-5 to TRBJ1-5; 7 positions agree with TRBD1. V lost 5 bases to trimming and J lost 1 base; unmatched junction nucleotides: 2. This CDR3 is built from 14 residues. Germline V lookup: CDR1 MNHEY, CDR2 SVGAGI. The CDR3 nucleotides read TGTGCCAGCAGTCAGACAGGGAGCAATCAGCCCCAGCATTTT. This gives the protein CASSQTGSNQPQHF.

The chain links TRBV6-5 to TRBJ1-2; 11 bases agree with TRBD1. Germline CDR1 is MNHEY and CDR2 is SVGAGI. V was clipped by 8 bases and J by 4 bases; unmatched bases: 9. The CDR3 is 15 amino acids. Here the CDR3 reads CASCKAGQGGYGYTF. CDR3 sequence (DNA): TGTGCCAGCTGCAAGGCGGGACAGGGGGGCTATGGCTACACCTTC.

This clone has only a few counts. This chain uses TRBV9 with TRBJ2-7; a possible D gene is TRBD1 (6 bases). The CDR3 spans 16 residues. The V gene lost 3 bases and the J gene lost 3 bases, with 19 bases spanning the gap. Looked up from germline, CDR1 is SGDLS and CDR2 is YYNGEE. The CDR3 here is CASSARGTTELYEQYF. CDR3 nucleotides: TGTGCCAGCAGCGCGAGGGGGACAACAGAACTCTACGAGCAGTACTTC.

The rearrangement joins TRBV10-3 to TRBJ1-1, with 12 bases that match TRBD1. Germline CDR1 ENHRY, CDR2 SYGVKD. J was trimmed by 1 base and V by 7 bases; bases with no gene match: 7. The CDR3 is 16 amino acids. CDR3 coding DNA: TGTGCCATCACCGCAGGGACAGGGGGCACGAACACTGAAGCTTTCTTT. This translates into CAITAGTGGTNTEAFF.

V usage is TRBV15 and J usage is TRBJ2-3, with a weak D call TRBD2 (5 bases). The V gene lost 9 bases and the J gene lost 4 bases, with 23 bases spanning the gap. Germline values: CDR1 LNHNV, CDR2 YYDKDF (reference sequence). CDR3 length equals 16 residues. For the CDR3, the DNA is TGTGCCACACACGACACGAGCGGAAGAAACTCAGATACGCAGTATTTT. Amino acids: CATHDTSGRNSDTQYF.

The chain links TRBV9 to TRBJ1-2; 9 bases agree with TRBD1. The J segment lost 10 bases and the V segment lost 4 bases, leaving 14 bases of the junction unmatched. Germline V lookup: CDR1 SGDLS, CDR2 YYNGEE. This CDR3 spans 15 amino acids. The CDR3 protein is CASSPGGGQGFLYTF. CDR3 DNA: TGTGCCAGCAGCCCCGGAGGGGGACAGGGTTTTCTCTACACCTTC.

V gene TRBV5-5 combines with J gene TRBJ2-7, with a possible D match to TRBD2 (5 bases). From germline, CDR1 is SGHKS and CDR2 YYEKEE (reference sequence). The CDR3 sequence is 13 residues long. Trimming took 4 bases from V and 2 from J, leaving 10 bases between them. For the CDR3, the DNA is TGTGCCAGCAGCCCGGACTGGCCCTACGAGCAGTACTTC. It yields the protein CASSPDWPYEQYF. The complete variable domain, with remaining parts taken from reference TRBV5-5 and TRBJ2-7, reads DAGVTQSPTHLIKTRGQQVTLRCSPISGHKSVSWYQQVLGQGPQFIFQYYEKEERGRGNFPDRFSARQFPNYSSELNVNALLLGDSALYLCASSPDWPYEQYFGPGTRLTVT.

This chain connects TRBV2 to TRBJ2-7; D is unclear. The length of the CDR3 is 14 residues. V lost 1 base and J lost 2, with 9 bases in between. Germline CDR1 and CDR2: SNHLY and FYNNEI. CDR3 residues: CASSEGALAYEQYF. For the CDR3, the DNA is TGTGCCAGCAGTGAAGGGGCTTTGGCCTACGAGCAGTACTTC.

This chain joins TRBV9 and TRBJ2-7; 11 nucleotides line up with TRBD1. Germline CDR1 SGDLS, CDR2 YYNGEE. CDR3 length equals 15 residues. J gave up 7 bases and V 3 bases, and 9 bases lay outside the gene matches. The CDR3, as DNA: TGTGCCAGCAGCGAGATGGACAGGGGGCTAGGTGAGCAGTACTTC. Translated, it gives CASSEMDRGLGEQYF. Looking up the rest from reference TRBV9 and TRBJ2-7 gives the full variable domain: DSGVTQTPKHLITATGQRVTLRCSPRSGDLSVYWYQQSLDQGLQFLIQYYNGEERAKGNILERFSAQQFPDLHSELNLSSLELGDSALYFCASSEMDRGLGEQYFGPGTRLTVT.

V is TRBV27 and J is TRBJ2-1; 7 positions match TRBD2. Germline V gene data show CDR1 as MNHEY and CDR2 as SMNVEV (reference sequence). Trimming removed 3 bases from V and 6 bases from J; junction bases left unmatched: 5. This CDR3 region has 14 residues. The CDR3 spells CASSFRGVGNEQFF. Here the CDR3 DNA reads TGTGCCAGCAGTTTTCGGGGGGTTGGCAATGAGCAGTTCTTC.

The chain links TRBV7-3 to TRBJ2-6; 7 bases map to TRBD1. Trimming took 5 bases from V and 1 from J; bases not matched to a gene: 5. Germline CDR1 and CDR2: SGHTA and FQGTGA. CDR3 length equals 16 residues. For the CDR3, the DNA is TGTGCCAGCAGCCTGCGGACAGGATCTGGGGCCAACGTCCTGACTTTC. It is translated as CASSLRTGSGANVLTF. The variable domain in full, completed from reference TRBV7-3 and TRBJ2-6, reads GAGVSQTPSNKVTEKGKYVELRCDPISGHTALYWYRQSLGQGPEFLIYFQGTGAADDSGLPNDRFFAVRPEGSVSTLKIQRTERGDSAVYLCASSLRTGSGANVLTFGAGSRLTVL.

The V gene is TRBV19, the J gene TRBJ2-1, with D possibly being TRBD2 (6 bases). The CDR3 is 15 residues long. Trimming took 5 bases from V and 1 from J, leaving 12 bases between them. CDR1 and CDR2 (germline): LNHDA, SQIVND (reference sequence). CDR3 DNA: TGTGCCAGTAGTGGGCGGACTAATTCCTACAATGAGCAGTTCTTC. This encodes CASSGRTNSYNEQFF.

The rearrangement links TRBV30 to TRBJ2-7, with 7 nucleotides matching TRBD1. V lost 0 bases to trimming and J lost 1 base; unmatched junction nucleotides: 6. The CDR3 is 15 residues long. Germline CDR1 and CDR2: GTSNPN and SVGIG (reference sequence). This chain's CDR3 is CAWSVPATGSYEQYF. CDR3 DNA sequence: TGTGCCTGGAGTGTACCCGCGACAGGGTCCTACGAGCAGTACTTC.

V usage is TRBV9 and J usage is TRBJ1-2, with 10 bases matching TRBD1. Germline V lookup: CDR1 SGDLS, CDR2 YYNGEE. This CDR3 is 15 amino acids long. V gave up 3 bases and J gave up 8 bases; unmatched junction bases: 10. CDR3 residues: CASSDRTGTGEGYTF. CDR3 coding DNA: TGTGCCAGCAGCGACCGTACCGGGACAGGGGAGGGCTACACCTTC.